This TCR beta chain was captured by sequencing in a study of T cell clonality in common variable immunodeficiency (dated by TCRdb to 2014 to 2015). CVID samples and control samples contributed equivalent amounts of genomic DNA as sequencing input. For every sample, a 60 bp segment covering the rearranged TCRbeta CDR3 region was amplified and then sequenced. TCRbeta amplification used the immunoSEQ assay, a bias-corrected multiplex PCR with high-throughput sequencing. The paper's data handling went like this. Each unique nucleotide sequence was treated as a clone and annotated with V, D and J genes, copy number and frequency. Sequences were labeled productive if in frame, and non-productive if out of frame or containing stop codons. As previously described, clonality was calculated on the basis of Shannon's entropy. The predicted amino acid sequences of productive clones were used to derive the mean CDR3 Kyte-Doolittle hydropathy. The R hclust function was used to hierarchically cluster scaled V gene usage with Manhattan distance and complete linkage. To assess clone sharing by CDR3 amino acid sequence, 12 repertoires per group were resampled over 100 rounds. Repertoires were searched for approximately 70 published EBV-specific and nearly 250 published CMV-specific TCRbeta sequences. A couple of CVID samples yielding fewer than 10,000 sequences were excluded from analysis, leaving approximately 46 CVID repertoires. TCRdb took over this immuneACCESS table, retaining in-frame rearrangements with V and J assigned. Such tables are incomplete; in checked studies, under half of the missing clones stem from an unresolved V gene, and the remainder is unexplained. The D gene and trimming were derived from the DNA, and the V and J assignments and clone size from that table. The sample counts about 26,000 clones, each observed more than once. The top ten constitute 24% of the sample.

Points the paper makes about the study in general: Fewer deletions and N-nucleotide insertions were reportedly observed in CVID TCRbeta sequences, and highly modified clones with 13 or more V deletions were reportedly absent from CVID TCRbeta sequences. Even though DNA input was equal, the average per sample came to about 81,820 unique sequences for controls compared with approximately 29,000 for CVID samples. Patient heterogeneity within the CVID cohort put limits on correlating repertoire features with clinical complications. According to the authors, finding the cause of the higher clonality in CVID would require sequencing the repertoires of T cell subpopulations. TCRbeta clonality was higher in CVID subjects than in healthy controls (t-test p = 0.018), and the increase was most characteristic of about a third of subjects. CVID subjects shared fewer TCRbeta clones with each other than healthy controls did (p < 0.0001).

This clone was counted at least ten times. Its antigen is unknown. The CDR3 extends 3 residues past the end of the read, so its final part is completed from the germline J gene. Standard criteria were used to diagnose CVID, namely serum IgG, IgA and/or IgM reduced below the normal range together with specific antibody deficiency. There were around 45 subjects in the CVID group (roughly 15 female and roughly 29 male), ranging in age from 9 to 64 years, with a mean age of roughly 39. Most of the CVID patients and most of the healthy controls were of Caucasian heritage. At the time of study participation, every CVID subject had been on replacement immunoglobulin therapy for one year or longer. When blood was collected, none of the CVID subjects were ill or on immunomodulatory or immunosuppressive medication. Heparinized peripheral whole blood samples of roughly 5 to 8.5 ml were obtained from each donor. Genomic DNA from adults with common variable immune deficiency (CVID) and from healthy adult controls was used for sequencing of TCRbeta CDR3 repertoires. To isolate peripheral blood mononuclear cells, diluted blood was subjected to density centrifugation over Hypaque 1077 or Ficoll-Paque. Unsorted mononuclear cells served as the source of genomic DNA, which was extracted either by Qiagen column purification or by a centrifugation-based method.

Via the germline V gene, CDR1 is SGHRS and CDR2 YFSETQ. From the cysteine up to the phenylalanine, the CDR3 has a length of 17 residues. Sequencing covers 42 bases of the CDR3, shown here with the frame starting at base 1. From V the trimming removes 0 bases and from J it removes 3 bases, while the gene matches leave 10 bases of the junction unaccounted for. This TCR derives from a human donor with common variable immunodeficiency. The chain links TRBV5-1 with TRBJ2-3, and TRBD2 matches 7 of the central bases. The material sequenced was peripheral blood mononuclear cells. The CDR3 is CASSLGVLAGVTDTQYF. CDR3 DNA (partial): TGCGCCAGCAGCTTGGGGGTACTTGCGGGAGTTACAGATACG.